Listed below are T cell receptor beta chains from one sample, sequenced in a study of blood T cell repertoires in COVID-19. The repertoire was sequenced with immunoSEQ multiplex PCR; TCRdb's copy has only in-frame clones and lacks some. Among approximately 140,000 clones listed, about 88% were seen once. Sequenced: PBMCs or T cells enriched from blood (not recorded which). The origin of the receptors is a woman aged 50 to 65 who had recovered from COVID-19. Both conserved end residues are part of each CDR3. Each record gives: J gene, D gene, clone size, V gene, CDR3 protein, CDR3 DNA. The D gene is left open where the match is weak. Clone size is shown for a subset of rows, as once, few, many or a class of expanded clone.

TRBJ1-1 | - | - | TRBV21-1 | CASSKADRGKTRTEAFF | TGTGCCAGCAGCAAAGCCGACCGTGGCAAGACTCGGACTGAAGCTTTCTTT
TRBJ1-1 | TRBD1 | once | TRBV7-6 | CASSLSPGGNTEAFF | TGTGCCAGCAGCTTATCCCCAGGGGGAAACACTGAAGCTTTCTTT
TRBJ2-2 | - | - | TRBV27 | CASSLWGVVSTGELFF | TGTGCCAGCAGTTTATGGGGGGTGGTAAGCACCGGGGAGCTGTTTTTT
TRBJ2-3 | - | - | TRBV5-1 | CASQSGGPTDTQYF | TGCGCCAGCCAGTCCGGGGGACCCACAGATACGCAGTATTTT
TRBJ1-2 | - | - | TRBV13 | CASSPMPGSSYGYTF | TGTGCCAGCAGCCCGATGCCGGGATCCTCCTATGGCTACACCTTC
TRBJ1-1 | - | - | TRBV18 | CASSEGVNTEAFF | TGTGCCAGCTCAGAAGGGGTGAACACTGAAGCTTTCTTT
TRBJ1-1 | - | - | TRBV6-5 | CASTQGSENTEAFF | TGTGCCAGCACTCAGGGATCTGAGAACACTGAAGCTTTCTTT
TRBJ2-7 | - | - | TRBV3-1/TRBV3-2 | CASSQAYEQYF | TGTGCCAGCAGCCAAGCGTACGAGCAGTACTTC
TRBJ2-1 | - | - | TRBV12-3/TRBV12-4 | CASSFLYEQFF | TGTGCCAGCAGTTTCCTTTATGAGCAGTTCTTC
TRBJ2-7 | TRBD1 | - | TRBV4-3 | CASSLGQGGYEQYF | TGCGCCAGCAGCCTCGGACAGGGGGGTTACGAGCAGTACTTC
TRBJ2-3 | - | - | TRBV18 | CASSPTGNGDTQYF | TGTGCCAGCTCACCAACGGGGAACGGCGATACGCAGTATTTT
TRBJ2-1 | TRBD1 | - | TRBV19 | CASSILGGRYNEQFF | TGTGCCAGTAGTATATTAGGGGGCAGATACAATGAGCAGTTCTTC
TRBJ2-7 | - | - | TRBV11-2 | CASSLQTPAYEQYF | TGTGCCAGCAGCTTACAGACTCCCGCCTACGAGCAGTACTTC
TRBJ2-3 | TRBD1 | - | TRBV7-3 | CASSPGPGQGTDTQYF | TGTGCCAGCAGCCCCGGTCCGGGACAGGGAACAGATACGCAGTATTTT
TRBJ2-5 | TRBD2 | - | TRBV4-1 | CASSQESPTSGGYQETQYF | TGCGCCAGCAGCCAAGAGTCCCCCACTAGCGGGGGATACCAAGAGACCCAGTACTTC
TRBJ2-2 | TRBD1 | - | TRBV4-1 | CASSQIGTANTGELFF | TGCGCCAGCAGCCAGATTGGGACAGCGAACACCGGGGAGCTGTTTTTT
TRBJ2-3 | TRBD2 | - | TRBV3-1/TRBV3-2 | CATQRGGADTQYF | TGTGCCACCCAGCGGGGGGGCGCGGATACGCAGTATTTT
TRBJ2-3 | - | few | TRBV7-8 | CASSAPRADTQYF | TGTGCCAGCAGCGCCCCCCGGGCAGATACGCAGTATTTT
TRBJ1-1 | - | - | TRBV2 | CASSLGDSDTEAFF | TGTGCCAGCAGCCTAGGGGACTCGGACACTGAAGCTTTCTTT
TRBJ2-1 | - | - | TRBV7-2 | CASSLLLAKNEQFF | TGTGCCAGCAGCCTCTTGCTAGCGAAGAATGAGCAGTTCTTC
TRBJ1-4 | - | - | TRBV18 | CASSGALSEKLFF | TGTGCCAGCTCAGGGGCACTCTCGGAAAAACTGTTTTTT
TRBJ2-1 | - | few | TRBV5-8 | CASSPGQTSYNEQFF | TGTGCCAGCAGCCCTGGACAGACCTCCTACAATGAGCAGTTCTTC
TRBJ2-3 | TRBD2 | - | TRBV12-5 | CASGLVLAGGGNGTQYF | TGTGCTAGTGGTTTGGTACTGGCGGGGGGGGGCAACGGTACGCAGTATTTT
TRBJ2-7 | TRBD2 | - | TRBV27 | CASSPTRTSGGARQYF | TGTGCCAGCAGTCCTACCCGGACTAGCGGGGGGGCTCGGCAGTACTTC
TRBJ1-4 | - | - | TRBV21-1 | CASSKTGSTNEKLFF | TGTGCCAGCAGCAAAACAGGGTCGACTAATGAAAAACTGTTTTTT
TRBJ2-6 | - | - | TRBV2 | CASRLLGTGANVLTF | TGTGCCAGCAGATTGCTCGGGACTGGGGCCAACGTCCTGACTTTC
TRBJ1-4 | TRBD1 | - | TRBV9 | CASSATGDPREKLFF | TGTGCCAGCAGCGCCACAGGGGACCCGCGTGAAAAACTGTTTTTT
TRBJ2-5 | TRBD2 | - | TRBV4-2 | CASSQELSSGETQYF | TGTGCCAGCAGCCAAGAGTTGTCTAGCGGTGAGACCCAGTACTTC
TRBJ1-3 | TRBD1 | - | TRBV4-2 | CASSQGTGGNTIYF | TGTGCCAGCAGCCAAGGGACAGGAGGAAACACCATATATTTT
TRBJ1-3 | - | - | TRBV11-2 | CASTPGGGFQGNTIYF | TGTGCCAGCACCCCCGGCGGAGGTTTTCAAGGAAACACCATATATTTT
TRBJ1-1 | - | - | TRBV6-5 | CASTSGGEYTEAFF | TGTGCCAGCACGTCTGGGGGCGAATACACTGAAGCTTTCTTT
TRBJ2-7 | TRBD2 | - | TRBV25-1 | CASSRLAGHTYEQYF | TGTGCCAGCAGTCGCCTAGCGGGGCATACATACGAGCAGTACTTC
TRBJ1-4 | - | - | TRBV9 | CASSVGSATNEKLFF | TGTGCCAGCAGTGTCGGGAGTGCAACTAATGAAAAACTGTTTTTT
TRBJ2-7 | TRBD1 | - | TRBV5-5 | CASSFGQGGEKQYF | TGTGCCAGCAGCTTTGGACAGGGGGGTGAAAAACAGTACTTC
TRBJ1-5 | - | few | TRBV2 | CASTSGHTLSNQPQHF | TGTGCCAGCACCTCAGGACACACACTTAGCAATCAGCCCCAGCATTTT
TRBJ1-2 | - | - | TRBV4-1 | CASSQRGLGVGYTF | TGCGCCAGCAGCCAGCGGGGATTGGGAGTAGGCTACACCTTC
TRBJ1-2 | - | - | TRBV7-9 | CASSLVEAGYGYTF | TGTGCCAGCAGCTTAGTGGAGGCTGGCTATGGCTACACCTTC
TRBJ2-3 | TRBD1 | - | TRBV7-2 | CASSFQGQGSDTQYF | TGTGCCAGCAGCTTCCAGGGACAGGGATCAGATACGCAGTATTTT
TRBJ1-2 | - | - | TRBV4-3 | CASSQEYVTDPTF | TGCGCCAGCAGCCAAGAATATGTCACAGATCCCACCTTC
TRBJ2-7 | TRBD2 | - | TRBV12-5 | CASGTPGGGSGVQYF | TGTGCTAGTGGTACGCCGGGAGGGGGGAGCGGTGTGCAGTACTTC
TRBJ2-3 | TRBD2 | - | TRBV4-3 | CASSQDRRGLAGNTQYF | TGCGCCAGCAGCCAAGATAGAAGGGGACTAGCGGGGAATACGCAGTATTTT
TRBJ1-6 | TRBD1 | - | TRBV27 | CASSPGTGNSPLHF | TGTGCCAGCAGTCCCGGGACAGGGAACTCACCCCTCCACTTT
TRBJ1-2 | TRBD1 | - | TRBV4-2 | CASSSAEGQPGYGYTF | TGTGCCAGCAGCAGTGCTGAGGGACAGCCAGGCTATGGCTACACCTTC
TRBJ1-1 | - | - | TRBV5-6 | CASTPRTPNTEAFF | TGTGCCAGCACCCCCAGGACACCCAACACTGAAGCTTTCTTT
TRBJ2-7 | - | few | TRBV3-1/TRBV3-2 | CASSQRQDEQYF | TGTGCCAGCAGCCAAAGACAGGACGAGCAGTACTTC
TRBJ1-1 | TRBD1 | - | TRBV27 | CASSSLGQGAEAFF | TGTGCCAGCAGTTCTCTGGGACAGGGGGCTGAAGCTTTCTTT
TRBJ1-2 | TRBD1 | - | TRBV10-3 | CAIRGGQDGYTF | TGTGCCATCAGAGGGGGACAGGATGGCTACACCTTC
TRBJ1-2 | - | once | TRBV30 | CAWSKTGSVGGYTF | TGTGCCTGGAGTAAGACGGGAAGTGTGGGTGGCTACACCTTC
TRBJ2-6 | - | - | TRBV3-1/TRBV3-2 | CASSQPTGGGANVLTF | TGTGCCAGCAGCCAACCCACCGGAGGTGGGGCCAACGTCCTGACTTTC
TRBJ1-2 | TRBD1 | few | TRBV12-3/TRBV12-4 | CASSGQGLDGYTF | TGTGCCAGCAGTGGACAGGGACTTGATGGCTACACCTTC
TRBJ1-3 | TRBD1 | - | TRBV7-7 | CASSLEGGAGNTIYF | TGTGCTAGCAGCTTAGAAGGGGGCGCTGGAAACACCATATATTTT
TRBJ1-5 | - | - | TRBV10-2 | CASSEDSYNQPQHF | TGCGCCAGCAGTGAGGACAGCTACAATCAGCCCCAGCATTTT